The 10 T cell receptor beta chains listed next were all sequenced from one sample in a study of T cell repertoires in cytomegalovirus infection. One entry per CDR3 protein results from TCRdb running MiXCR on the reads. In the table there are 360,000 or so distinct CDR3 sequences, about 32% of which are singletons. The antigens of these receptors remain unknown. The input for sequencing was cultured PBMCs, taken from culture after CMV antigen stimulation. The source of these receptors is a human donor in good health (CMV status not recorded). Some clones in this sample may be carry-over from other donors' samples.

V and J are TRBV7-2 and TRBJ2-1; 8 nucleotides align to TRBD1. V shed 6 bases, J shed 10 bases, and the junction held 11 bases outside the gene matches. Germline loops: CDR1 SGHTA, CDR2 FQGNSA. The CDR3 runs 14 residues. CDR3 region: CASRPGGSAGEQFF. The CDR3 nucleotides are TGTGCCAGCAGACCAGGGGGCTCAGCCGGAGAGCAGTTCTTC. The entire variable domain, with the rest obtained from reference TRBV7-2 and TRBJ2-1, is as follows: GAGVSQSPSNKVTEKGKDVELRCDPISGHTALYWYRQSLGQGLEFLIYFQGNSAPDKSGLPSDRFSAERTGGSVSTLTIQRTQQEDSAVYLCASRPGGSAGEQFFGPGTRLTVL.

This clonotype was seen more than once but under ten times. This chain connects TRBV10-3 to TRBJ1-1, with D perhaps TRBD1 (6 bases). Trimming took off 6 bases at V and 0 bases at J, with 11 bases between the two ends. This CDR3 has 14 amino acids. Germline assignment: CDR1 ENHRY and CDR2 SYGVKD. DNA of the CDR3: TGTGCCATCAGGAAGACAGGATTGAACACTGAAGCTTTCTTT. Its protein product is CAIRKTGLNTEAFF.

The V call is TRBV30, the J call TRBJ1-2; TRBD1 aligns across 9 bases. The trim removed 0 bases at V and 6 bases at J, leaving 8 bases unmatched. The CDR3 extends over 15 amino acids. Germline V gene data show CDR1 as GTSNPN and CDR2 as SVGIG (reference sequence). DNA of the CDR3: TGTGCCTGGAGTGTATCCCTGACAGGGGGAGATGGCTACACCTTC. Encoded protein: CAWSVSLTGGDGYTF.

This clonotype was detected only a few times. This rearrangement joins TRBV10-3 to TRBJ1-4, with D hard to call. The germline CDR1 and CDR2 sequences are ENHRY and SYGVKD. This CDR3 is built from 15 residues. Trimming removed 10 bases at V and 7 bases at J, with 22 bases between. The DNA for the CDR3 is TGTGCCAGCATTCGTTCCCTCCGGGCGGGTGAAAAACTGTTTTTT. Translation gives CASIRSLRAGEKLFF.

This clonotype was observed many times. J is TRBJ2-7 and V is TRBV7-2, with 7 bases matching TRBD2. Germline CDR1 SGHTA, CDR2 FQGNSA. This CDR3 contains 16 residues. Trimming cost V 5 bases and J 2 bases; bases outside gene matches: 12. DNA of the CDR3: TGTGCCAGCAGCCTAAGGCCTAGCGGATATGCCTACGAGCAGTACTTC. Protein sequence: CASSLRPSGYAYEQYF.

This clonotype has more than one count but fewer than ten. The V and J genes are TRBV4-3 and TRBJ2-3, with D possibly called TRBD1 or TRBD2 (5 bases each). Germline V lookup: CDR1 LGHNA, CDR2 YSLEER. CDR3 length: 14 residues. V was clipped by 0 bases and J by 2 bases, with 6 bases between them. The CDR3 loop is CASSQEGPTDTQYF. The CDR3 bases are TGCGCCAGCAGCCAAGAGGGACCCACAGATACGCAGTATTTT.

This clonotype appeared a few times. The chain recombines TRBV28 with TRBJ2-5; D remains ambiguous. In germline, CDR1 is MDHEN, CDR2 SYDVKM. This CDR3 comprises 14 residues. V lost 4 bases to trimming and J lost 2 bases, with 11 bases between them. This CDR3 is CASSSVAQQETQYF. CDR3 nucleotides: TGTGCCAGCAGTTCGGTAGCCCAACAAGAGACCCAGTACTTC. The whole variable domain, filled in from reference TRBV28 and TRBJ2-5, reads DVKVTQSSRYLVKRTGEKVFLECVQDMDHENMFWYRQDPGLGLRLIYFSYDVKMKEKGDIPEGYSVSREKKERFSLILESASTNQTSMYLCASSSVAQQETQYFGPGTRLLVL.

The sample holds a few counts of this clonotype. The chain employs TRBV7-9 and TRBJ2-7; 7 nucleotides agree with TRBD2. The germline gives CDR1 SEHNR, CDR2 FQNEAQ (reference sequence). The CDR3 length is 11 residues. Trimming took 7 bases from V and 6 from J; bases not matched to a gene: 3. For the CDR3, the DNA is TGTGCCAGCACCCCGGGGGGCGAGCAGTACTTC. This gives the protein CASTPGGEQYF.

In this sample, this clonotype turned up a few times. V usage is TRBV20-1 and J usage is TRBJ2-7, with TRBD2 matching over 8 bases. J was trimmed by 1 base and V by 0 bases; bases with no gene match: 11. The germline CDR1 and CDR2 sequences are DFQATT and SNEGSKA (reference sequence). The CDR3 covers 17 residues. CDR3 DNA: TGCAGTGCTAGAGATATGGCGGGAGGACTCCAGTCCTACGAGCAGTACTTC. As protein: CSARDMAGGLQSYEQYF.

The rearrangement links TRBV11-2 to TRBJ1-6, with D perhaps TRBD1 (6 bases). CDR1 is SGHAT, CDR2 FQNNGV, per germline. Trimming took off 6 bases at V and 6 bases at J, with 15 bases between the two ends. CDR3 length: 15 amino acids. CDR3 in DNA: TGTGCCAGCAGATTTCAGTCACAGGGTAATTCACCCCTCCACTTT. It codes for CASRFQSQGNSPLHF.